The rows below give T cell receptor beta chains drawn from one sample of a study of glioma-infiltrating T cells after dendritic cell vaccination. Generated by immunoSEQ multiplex PCR, the TCRdb table keeps only in-frame clones and is missing some. The table records some 91,000 clones, about 81% of them present only once. Sequences were derived from blood, sampled after dendritic cell vaccination. The receptors here all came from a human donor with glioblastoma. Each CDR3 is given with its conserved first and last residue. The D gene is left open where the match is weak. The size entry is marked missing in some rows and otherwise reads once, few, many or a size class.

. TRBJ2-7 . TRBV5-1 TGCGCCAGCCGCTCCATCCCCGGGCGTAGCGGCCCCTACGAGCAGTACTTC CASRSIPGRSGPYEQYF
. TRBJ2-2 . TRBV7-3 TGTGCCAGCAGCCCGTTTCCCCGGGACTCCCTGGAGTCCGGGGAGCTGTTTTTT CASSPFPRDSLESGELFF
. TRBJ2-1 . TRBV4-1 TGCGCCAGCAGCCAAGATCGTCAGGGCCTCCTCTACAATGAGCAGTTCTTC CASSQDRQGLLYNEQFF
once TRBJ2-2 TRBD1 TRBV9 TGTGCCAGCAGCCCGACAGGGGGCAGAAGCACCGGGGAGCTGTTTTTT CASSPTGGRSTGELFF
. TRBJ2-2 TRBD2 TRBV6-5 TGTGCCAGCAGACCCGGACTAGCCGGGGAGCTGTTTTTT CASRPGLAGELFF
. TRBJ2-1 . TRBV7-3 TGTGCCAGCAGTCCTATTGGGGGGTCTTGGGCCTCCTACAATGAGCAGTTCTTC CASSPIGGSWASYNEQFF
once TRBJ1-5 . TRBV5-8 TGTGCCAGCAGCCGACAGTGGAATCAGCCCCAGCATTTT CASSRQWNQPQHF
. TRBJ1-5 . TRBV29-1 TGCAGCGTTGGAAACGGGGATCAGCCCCAGCATTTT CSVGNGDQPQHF
. TRBJ2-5 TRBD1 TRBV7-9 TGTGCCAGCAGCTCGGACAGGGGAGGTTACGGGACCCAGTACTTC CASSSDRGGYGTQYF
. TRBJ1-1 . TRBV14 TGTGCCAGCAGCCAACAGGGTTTGAGCACTGAAGCTTTCTTT CASSQQGLSTEAFF
. TRBJ2-1 . TRBV27 TGTGCCAGCAGTCCACCTTGGGGATGGGGGGATTACAATGAGCAGTTCTTC CASSPPWGWGDYNEQFF
. TRBJ2-3 TRBD1 TRBV19 TGTGCCAGTAGTCCTCAGACAGGGGATCCGCAGTATTTT CASSPQTGDPQYF
few TRBJ2-1 TRBD2 TRBV7-3 TGTGCCAGCGCGAGGACACTAGCGGTAAACAATGAGCAGTTCTTC CASARTLAVNNEQFF
. TRBJ2-2 TRBD2 TRBV5-1 TGCGCCAGCAGCTACTCAGGACTAGCGACGGCCGGGGAGCTGTTTTTT CASSYSGLATAGELFF
medium-sized TRBJ1-3 . TRBV5-1 TGCGCCAGCAGCTGGGACGGGGGACGGCCTGGAAACACCATATATTTT CASSWDGGRPGNTIYF
. TRBJ2-2 TRBD1 TRBV6-4 TGTGCCAGCAGTAGGACAGGGGGCGACACCGGGGAGCTGTTTTTT CASSRTGGDTGELFF
few TRBJ2-5 TRBD2 TRBV4-1 TGCGCCAGCAGCCAATCGACTAGCGGGGTTTACGCAAGATTGACCCAGTACTTC CASSQSTSGVYARLTQYF
. TRBJ2-7 TRBD1 TRBV4-1 TGCGCCAGCAGCCATCCCGACAGGGGAGAGGAGCAGTACTTC CASSHPDRGEEQYF